The TCR beta chain described here comes from a study of T cell clusters in autoimmune cytopenias. Study conclusions and caveats: Primary autoimmune cytopenia patients appeared to lack physiological T cell clusters present in healthy donors.

TRB amplification used around 260 ng of peripheral blood genomic DNA. The CDR3 sequence is 16 residues long. Per germline, CDR1 SGHTS and CDR2 YDEGEE. In the case of this clonotype: The antigen remains undetermined.

TRB was amplified by touch-down multiplex PCR, primer pools A and B combined. TCRdb re-called the multiplex PCR reads and gives one entry per CDR3 protein, without DNA. Recorded for this sample: about 1,400 distinct CDR3 sequences. This TCR was recovered from a human donor with an autoimmune cytopenia or autoimmune hepatitis (not recorded which). The sequenced sample consisted of peripheral blood. This chain uses TRBV5-8 with TRBJ1-6. This CDR3 reads CASSLERFSYNSPLHF. Complete variable domain (other parts from reference TRBV5-8 and TRBJ1-6): EAGVTQSPTHLIKTRGQQATLRCSPISGHTSVYWYQQALGLGLQFLLWYDEGEERNRGNFPPRFSGRQFPNYSSELNVNALELEDSALYLCASSLERFSYNSPLHFGNGTRLTVT.